This passage covers 18 T cell receptor beta chains from one sample sequenced in a study of OX40 agonist ivuxolimab in advanced cancers. Only in-frame clones appear in the TCRdb table, and some are missing; sequencing was by immunoSEQ multiplex PCR. In the table there are tens of thousands of clones, approximately 90% of which are singletons. Sequenced here: CD4+ or CD8+ T cells sorted from blood, sampled in a trial of the OX40 agonist ivuxolimab. These receptors were obtained from an adult with an advanced solid tumor such as melanoma, head and neck, liver or kidney cancer.

The chain joins TRBV30 to TRBJ1-6; 9 nucleotides match TRBD1. CDR3 length equals 14 residues. CDR1 and CDR2 (germline): GTSNPN, SVGIG (reference sequence). Unmatched junction bases numbered 5, after V lost 3 bases and J lost 8 bases. CDR3: CAWSGTGRDSPLHF. As DNA, the CDR3 is TGTGCCTGGAGCGGGACAGGGAGGGATTCACCCCTCCACTTT.

This rearrangement joins TRBV9 to TRBJ2-2; weak D call: TRBD2 (6 bases). The length of the CDR3 is 15 residues. The ends were cut back, 0 bases at V and 7 bases at J, with 13 bases in the middle. CDR1 and CDR2 from the germline V gene are SGDLS and YYNGEE. The CDR3 nucleotides are TGTGCCAGCAGCGTAGCAAGTCTAGCGAGCGGGGAGCTGTTTTTT. It encodes CASSVASLASGELFF. Combining the CDR3 with reference TRBV9 and TRBJ2-2 gives the whole variable domain DSGVTQTPKHLITATGQRVTLRCSPRSGDLSVYWYQQSLDQGLQFLIQYYNGEERAKGNILERFSAQQFPDLHSELNLSSLELGDSALYFCASSVASLASGELFFGEGSRLTVL.

J is TRBJ2-5 and V is TRBV30; the D gene could be TRBD1 or TRBD2 (7 bases each). V was cut by 8 bases and J by 5 bases, with 18 bases left in between. The CDR3 loop spans 13 amino acids. Per the germline V gene, CDR1 is GTSNPN and CDR2 is SVGIG (reference sequence). CDR3 sequence reads: CAGLRQGGETQYF. As DNA, the CDR3 is TGTGCCGGACTCCGACAGGGAGGGGAGACCCAGTACTTC.

The chain recombines TRBV6-5 with TRBJ2-5, with 7 bases matching TRBD2. This CDR3 has 16 residues. After removal of 0 bases from V and 4 bases from J, the junction contained 8 bases not matched to a gene. The V gene's germline CDR1 is MNHEY and CDR2 SVGAGI. This chain's CDR3 is CASSYSRAGVGETQYF. CDR3 coding DNA: TGTGCCAGCAGTTACTCAAGGGCGGGAGTCGGAGAGACCCAGTACTTC.

The V and J genes are TRBV5-1 and TRBJ1-6; D not certain. In germline, CDR1 is SGHRS, CDR2 YFSETQ. V gave up 7 bases and J gave up 10 bases, with 21 bases separating them. This CDR3 contains 15 residues. CDR3 nucleotide sequence: TGCGCCAGCTCCCTTCAGTGGGCGGAGGGCTCACCCCTCCACTTT. Translation gives CASSLQWAEGSPLHF.

The chain couples TRBV5-1 to TRBJ2-5; possibly TRBD2 for D (6 bases). This CDR3 has 14 amino acids. With 0 bases removed from V and 5 bases from J, the gap between germline ends came to 11 bases. The V gene's germline CDR1 is SGHRS and CDR2 YFSETQ. CDR3 nucleotides: TGCGCCAGCAGCTTGGCTGGAGGGTACGAGACCCAGTACTTC. This translates into CASSLAGGYETQYF. The full variable domain, its missing parts supplied by reference TRBV5-1 and TRBJ2-5, is KAGVTQTPRYLIKTRGQQVTLSCSPISGHRSVSWYQQTPGQGLQFLFEYFSETQRNKGNFPGRFSGRQFSNSRSEMNVSTLELGDSALYLCASSLAGGYETQYFGPGTRLLVL.

The chain uses TRBV18 and TRBJ2-2; D ambiguous. The CDR3 contains 14 residues. Germline-derived CDR1 and CDR2 are KGHSH and LQKENI. Trimming left V 2 bases short and J 1 base short, with 5 bases between. The CDR3 sequence is CASSPGQNTGELFF. DNA for the CDR3: TGTGCCAGCTCACCAGGCCAGAACACCGGGGAGCTGTTTTTT.

This clone was counted a few times. The J gene is TRBJ1-5, the V gene TRBV29-1; D remains unclear. The CDR3 is 10 residues long. In germline, CDR1 is SQVTM, CDR2 ANQGSEA. Trimming cost V 4 bases and J 8 bases, with 6 bases left between them. The CDR3 DNA reads TGCAGCGTTGGGGCTGAGCCCCAGCATTTT. It is translated as CSVGAEPQHF.

The V gene is TRBV6-5, the J gene TRBJ2-7; the match to TRBD1 covers 7 bases. This CDR3 has 13 residues. V gave up 6 bases and J gave up 4 bases; unmatched junction bases: 6. Germline assignment: CDR1 MNHEY and CDR2 SVGAGI. CDR3 region: CASRPTQGYEQYF. CDR3 nucleotides: TGTGCCAGCAGACCCACACAGGGGTACGAGCAGTACTTC.

The genes are TRBV6-5 and TRBJ2-6; no clear D gene. Trimming pared 5 bases from V and 1 base from J, leaving 6 bases between. Germline CDR1 MNHEY, CDR2 SVGAGI. The CDR3 is 14 amino acids. The CDR3 bases are TGTGCCAGCAGTCTTGATTCTGGGGCCAACGTCCTGACTTTC. Translating gives CASSLDSGANVLTF.

The chain recombines TRBV30 with TRBJ1-2; a possible D gene is TRBD1 (5 bases). This CDR3 is 14 amino acids long. Trimming pared 1 base from V and 2 bases from J, leaving 11 bases between. The germline CDR1 and CDR2 sequences are GTSNPN and SVGIG (reference sequence). In DNA, the CDR3 is TGTGCCTGGAGTGAGGGGATTCTAAACTATGGCTACACCTTC. Encoded protein: CAWSEGILNYGYTF.

The J gene is TRBJ2-3, the V gene TRBV10-2; D is tentatively TRBD1 or TRBD2 (5 bases each). Germline values: CDR1 WSHSY, CDR2 SAAADI. V shed 7 bases and J shed 1 base, with 12 bases lying between them. The CDR3 length is 14 residues. DNA for the CDR3: TGCGCCAGCAAGGTTGGGGGAGGCACAGATACGCAGTATTTT. Amino acid sequence: CASKVGGGTDTQYF.

This clone was detected only once. The chain links TRBV6-5 to TRBJ1-2, with 8 bases lining up with TRBD1. Per germline, CDR1 MNHEY and CDR2 SVGAGI. The CDR3 totals 13 residues. After removal of 8 bases from V and 11 bases from J, the junction contained 13 bases not matched to a gene. The CDR3 is CASGRGTGFSYTF. The CDR3, as DNA: TGTGCCAGCGGGAGGGGGACAGGCTTTTCGTACACCTTC.

The chain joins TRBV28 to TRBJ2-5; the D call may be TRBD1 or TRBD2 (5 bases each). V shed 5 bases and J shed 5 bases, with 21 bases lying between them. Germline-derived CDR1 and CDR2 are MDHEN and SYDVKM. This CDR3 is 16 amino acids long. The DNA of the CDR3 is TGTGCCAGCAGTGGGGGTCCCGTACGGAGGTTGGAGACCCAGTACTTC. Translated: CASSGGPVRRLETQYF.

Here the CDR3 reads CASSAKPGHNTGELFF. CDR3 nucleotide sequence: TGTGCCAGCAGCGCTAAGCCGGGCCACAACACCGGGGAGCTGTTTTTT. The V call is TRBV9, the J call TRBJ2-2; D gene ambiguous. The CDR3 extends over 16 amino acids. V dropped 3 bases and J dropped 2 bases, with 14 bases sitting between them. The germline gives CDR1 SGDLS, CDR2 YYNGEE.

The chain is built from TRBV19 and TRBJ2-7, with 10 bases that match TRBD1. Germline-derived CDR1 and CDR2 are LNHDA and SQIVND (reference sequence). This CDR3 spans 14 amino acids. The junction had 6 bases not matched to a gene; V was cut back by 7 bases and J by 3 bases. The CDR3 reads CASNRGQGYYEQYF. DNA of the CDR3: TGTGCCAGTAACCGGGGACAGGGGTACTACGAGCAGTACTTC.

In this sample, this clone turned up once. The CDR3 region is CASRPHGSTEAFF. In nucleotides, the CDR3 is TGTGCCAGCAGACCCCACGGGAGCACTGAAGCTTTCTTT. V and J are TRBV6-6 and TRBJ1-1; D gene uncertain. The germline V and J ends were trimmed by 6 bases and 4 bases, with 12 bases remaining between them. The CDR3 is 13 residues long. The germline gives CDR1 MNHNY, CDR2 SVGAGI (reference sequence).

The chain has TRBV7-2 and TRBJ2-5; D unclear. Per the germline V gene, CDR1 is SGHTA and CDR2 is FQGNSA. V was clipped by 1 base and J by 2 bases, with 5 bases between them. There are 13 residues in the CDR3. In DNA form, the CDR3 reads TGTGCCAGCAGCTTAGACACGCAAGAGACCCAGTACTTC. Amino acid sequence: CASSLDTQETQYF.